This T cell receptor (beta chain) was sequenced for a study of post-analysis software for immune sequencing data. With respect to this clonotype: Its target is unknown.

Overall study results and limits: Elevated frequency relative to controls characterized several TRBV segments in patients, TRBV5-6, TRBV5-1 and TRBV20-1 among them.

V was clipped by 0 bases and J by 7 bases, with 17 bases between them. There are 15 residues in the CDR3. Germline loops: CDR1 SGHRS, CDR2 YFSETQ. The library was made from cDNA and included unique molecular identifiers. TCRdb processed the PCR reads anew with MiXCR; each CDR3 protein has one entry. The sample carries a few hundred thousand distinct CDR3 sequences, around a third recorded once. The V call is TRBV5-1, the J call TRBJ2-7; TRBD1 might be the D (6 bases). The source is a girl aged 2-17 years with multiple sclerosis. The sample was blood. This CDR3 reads CASSLGGTPSGEQYF. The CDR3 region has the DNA TGCGCCAGCAGCTTGGGGGGGACACCCTCGGGGGAGCAGTACTTC. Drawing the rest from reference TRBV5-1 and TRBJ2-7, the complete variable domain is KAGVTQTPRYLIKTRGQQVTLSCSPISGHRSVSWYQQTPGQGLQFLFEYFSETQRNKGNFPGRFSGRQFSNSRSEMNVSTLELGDSALYLCASSLGGTPSGEQYFGPGTRLTVT.